This entry lists 10 T cell receptor beta chains sequenced from one sample in a study of blood T cell repertoires in COVID-19. Measured with immunoSEQ multiplex PCR; TCRdb has only the in-frame clones, and not every one. Of about 160,000 clones in the sample, roughly 79% were seen once. Specimen: peripheral blood. These receptors were taken from an elderly woman with acute or convalescent COVID-19.

This clone came up a few times. The V and J genes are TRBV19 and TRBJ1-5; 8 bases match TRBD1. The J segment lost 1 base and the V segment lost 3 bases, leaving 11 bases of the junction unmatched. The CDR3 is 18 amino acids. The germline V gene encodes CDR1 LNHDA and CDR2 SQIVND (reference sequence). CDR3 sequence (DNA): TGTGCCAGTAGTATCCGGACAGGGAGCGCGGGGAGCAATCAGCCCCAGCATTTT. This codes for CASSIRTGSAGSNQPQHF.

This clone has just a few counts. V and J are TRBV5-1 and TRBJ1-2; no reliable D call. The CDR3 covers 14 residues. The germline CDR1 and CDR2 sequences are SGHRS and YFSETQ. V lost 4 bases and J 3 bases, leaving 13 bases between the germline ends. CDR3 nucleotides: TGCGCCAGCAGCCCCCCGGCGGGTGACTATGGCTACACCTTC. Its translation: CASSPPAGDYGYTF. The full variable domain, with the rest looked up from reference TRBV5-1 and TRBJ1-2, is KAGVTQTPRYLIKTRGQQVTLSCSPISGHRSVSWYQQTPGQGLQFLFEYFSETQRNKGNFPGRFSGRQFSNSRSEMNVSTLELGDSALYLCASSPPAGDYGYTFGSGTRLTVV.

CDR3 nucleotide sequence: TGTGCCTGGAGTTCAACCGGGACAGGAAAACAGCCCCAGCATTTT. Amino acids: CAWSSTGTGKQPQHF. The chain employs TRBV30 and TRBJ1-5; the match to TRBD1 covers 8 bases. The J segment lost 7 bases and the V segment lost 2 bases, leaving 10 bases of the junction unmatched. The germline V gene has CDR1 GTSNPN and CDR2 SVGIG (reference sequence). This CDR3 is 15 amino acids long.

In its sample, this clone was seen a few times. The genes are TRBV29-1 and TRBJ1-2; 12 bases map to TRBD1. Germline loops: CDR1 SQVTM, CDR2 ANQGSEA. This CDR3 comprises 13 residues. V was pared by 7 bases and J by 4 bases, with 4 bases of the junction left unmatched. The DNA for the CDR3 is TGCAGCGGAGGGACAGGGGGCCTCTATGGCTACACCTTC. This encodes CSGGTGGLYGYTF.

The chain uses TRBV29-1 and TRBJ2-3; TRBD1 aligns across 9 bases. V lost 7 bases, J lost 3 bases, and 8 bases stayed unmatched. The germline CDR1 and CDR2 sequences are SQVTM and ANQGSEA. There are 14 residues in the CDR3. The chain's CDR3 is CSGTGQGGTDTQYF. CDR3 nucleotide sequence: TGCAGCGGTACGGGACAGGGCGGGACAGATACGCAGTATTTT.

This clone appeared a single time. The chain employs TRBV18 and TRBJ1-2, with D perhaps matching TRBD1 (6 bases). The CDR3 is 16 residues long. The V and J ends lost 0 bases and 1 base respectively, with 12 bases between them. Germline V gene lookup returns CDR1 KGHSH and CDR2 LQKENI. The CDR3 region is CASSPPNRASNYGYTF. CDR3 bases: TGTGCCAGCTCACCACCGAACAGGGCAAGTAACTATGGCTACACCTTC.

This chain links TRBV21-1 with TRBJ2-3; TRBD2, the D gene given by the table, was not confirmed from the DNA. TRBV21-1 is a documented pseudogene. CDR3 length: 16 amino acids. Here the CDR3 DNA reads TGTGCCAGCAGCAAAGTCGAATTCAAGCGGACAGATACGCAGTATTTT. This codes for CASSKVEFKRTDTQYF.

The CDR3 region is CASSFIAGAYNEQFF. The CDR3 DNA is TGTGCCAGCAGCTTCATAGCGGGAGCCTACAATGAGCAGTTCTTC. This chain links TRBV7-2 with TRBJ2-1, with 9 bases matching TRBD2. Germline V gene sequence: CDR1 SGHTA, CDR2 FQGNSA. This CDR3 comprises 15 residues. The V segment lost 3 bases and the J segment 2 bases; nucleotides outside the gene matches: 2.

The CDR3 reads CASHGPGTGEAGYTF. The CDR3 nucleotides are TGTGCCAGTCATGGCCCCGGGACAGGGGAGGCTGGCTACACCTTC. V is TRBV27 and J is TRBJ1-2; TRBD1 agrees at 10 bases. CDR1 and CDR2 (germline): MNHEY, SMNVEV (reference sequence). The CDR3 length is 15 residues. J was trimmed by 7 bases and V by 9 bases; bases with no gene match: 14.

This chain uses TRBV11-2 with TRBJ2-3, with 10 positions matching TRBD1. CDR3 size: 15 residues. Per germline, CDR1 SGHAT and CDR2 FQNNGV. Trimming at V came to 4 bases and at J to 3 bases, leaving 4 bases not matched to a gene. The CDR3 protein is CASSSGTGVTDTQYF. The CDR3 DNA follows: TGTGCCAGCAGCTCCGGGACAGGGGTTACAGATACGCAGTATTTT.